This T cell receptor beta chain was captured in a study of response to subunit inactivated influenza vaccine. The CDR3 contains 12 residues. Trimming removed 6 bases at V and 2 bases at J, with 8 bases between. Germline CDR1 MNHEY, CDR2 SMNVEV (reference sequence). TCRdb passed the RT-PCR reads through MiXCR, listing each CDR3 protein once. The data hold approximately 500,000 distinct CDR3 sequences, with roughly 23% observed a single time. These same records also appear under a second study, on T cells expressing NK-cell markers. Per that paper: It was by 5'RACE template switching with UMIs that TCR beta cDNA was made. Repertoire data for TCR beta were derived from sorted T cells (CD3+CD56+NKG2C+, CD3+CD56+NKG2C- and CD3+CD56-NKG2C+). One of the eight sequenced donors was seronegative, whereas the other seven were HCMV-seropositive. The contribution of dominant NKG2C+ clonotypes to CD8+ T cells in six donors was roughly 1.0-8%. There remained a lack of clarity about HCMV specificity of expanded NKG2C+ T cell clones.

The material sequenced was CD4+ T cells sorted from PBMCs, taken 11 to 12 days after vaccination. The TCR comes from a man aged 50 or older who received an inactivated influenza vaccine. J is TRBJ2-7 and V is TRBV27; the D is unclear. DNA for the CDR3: TGTGCCAGCAGGGGATTTCCCTACGAGCAGTACTTC. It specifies CASRGFPYEQYF.